Below, 25 T cell receptor beta chains from the same sample are listed, as sequenced in a study of blood T cell repertoires in COVID-19. The assay was immunoSEQ multiplex PCR, and TCRdb's table has in-frame clones only and misses some. The data hold just over 300,000 clones, with approximately 85% observed a single time. Sequenced material: PBMCs or T cells enriched from blood (not recorded which). The source of these receptors is a man younger than 40 who had recovered from COVID-19.

This clone was recorded once. The rearrangement joins TRBV11-2 to TRBJ2-6, with D maybe TRBD2 (7 bases). Germline V gives CDR1 SGHAT, CDR2 FQNNGV. Deletions cut 5 bases from V and 0 bases from J, with 17 bases between. The CDR3 extends over 18 amino acids. Written as DNA, the CDR3 is TGTGCCAGCAGCCCGCTTTGGGGGGGCAGCTCTGGGGCCAACGTCCTGACTTTC. The encoded protein is CASSPLWGGSSGANVLTF.

Concerning this clone: The sample contains more than one DNA sequence encoding this CDR3. V is TRBV2 and J is TRBJ1-5; TRBD1 aligns across 7 bases. V dropped 5 bases and J dropped 4; count of bases not matched to a gene: 8. This CDR3 is 15 amino acids long. Germline loops: CDR1 SNHLY, CDR2 FYNNEI. The CDR3: CASSLDRPSNQPQHF. The CDR3, as DNA: TGTGCCAGCAGTCTGGACAGGCCTTCTAATCAGCCCCAGCATTTT.

V and J are TRBV12-5 and TRBJ1-2; the D is unclear. This CDR3 is built from 12 residues. Germline lookup yields CDR1 LGHNT and CDR2 FRNRAP. V was cut by 6 bases and J by 2 bases, with 7 bases left in between. CDR3 sequence (DNA): TGTGCTAGTGGCTTAGAAAACTATGGCTACACCTTC. This gives the protein CASGLENYGYTF. Using reference TRBV12-5 and TRBJ1-2 for the parts outside the CDR3, the full variable domain is DARVTQTPRHKVTEMGQEVTMRCQPILGHNTVFWYRQTMMQGLELLAYFRNRAPLDDSGMPKDRFSAEMPDATLATLKIQPSEPRDSAVYFCASGLENYGYTFGSGTRLTVV.

The chain joins TRBV7-2 to TRBJ2-1; D call uncertain. Between the trimmed V and J ends, which lost 5 bases and 3 bases, there was a span of 11 bases. The CDR3 runs 14 residues. Germline V gives CDR1 SGHTA, CDR2 FQGNSA. CDR3 DNA sequence: TGTGCCAGCAGCCCTCTTCCCTTCTACAATGAGCAGTTCTTC. Its protein product is CASSPLPFYNEQFF. Full variable domain (missing parts from reference TRBV7-2 and TRBJ2-1): GAGVSQSPSNKVTEKGKDVELRCDPISGHTALYWYRQSLGQGLEFLIYFQGNSAPDKSGLPSDRFSAERTGGSVSTLTIQRTQQEDSAVYLCASSPLPFYNEQFFGPGTRLTVL.

This sequence joins TRBV7-2 and TRBJ2-7; D possibly corresponds to TRBD1 (6 bases). The CDR3 loop spans 19 amino acids. V was cut by 2 bases and J by 0 bases, with 23 bases left in between. Germline V gene data show CDR1 as SGHTA and CDR2 as FQGNSA. This CDR3 reads CASSLTGTPDGGYSYEQYF. CDR3 bases: TGTGCCAGCAGCTTAACCGGGACACCTGATGGAGGTTACTCCTACGAGCAGTACTTC.

V gene TRBV5-4 combines with J gene TRBJ1-2; 9 bases line up with TRBD1. With V trimmed by 0 bases and J by 13 bases, 4 bases remained unmatched. Germline lookup yields CDR1 SGHNT and CDR2 YYREEE (reference sequence). The CDR3 runs to 12 residues. The DNA for the CDR3 is TGTGCCAGCAGCTTGGACAGACAGGGGGTCACCTTC. Protein: CASSLDRQGVTF.

This clone was picked up one time. A read error may account for a junction end that differs from germline. The chain has TRBV7-7 and TRBJ2-2; weak D call: TRBD2 (6 bases). CDR3 length: 18 residues. Germline V gene lookup returns CDR1 SSHAT and CDR2 FNYEAQ (reference sequence). The CDR3 protein is CASSPFGQGGGDTGELFF. The CDR3 DNA reads TGTGCTAGCAGCCCCTTCGGGCAGGGTGGAGGGGACACCGGGGAGCTGTTTTTT.

The rearrangement joins TRBV5-6 to TRBJ1-2; D uncertain. V shed 0 bases and J shed 4 bases, with 7 bases lying between them. Germline V lookup: CDR1 SGHDT, CDR2 YYEEEE. The CDR3 runs to 13 residues. CDR3 coding DNA: TGTGCCAGCAGCTTGGACAGAGCCTATGGCTACACCTTC. Translating gives CASSLDRAYGYTF.

The chain employs TRBV18 and TRBJ1-2; 7 bases agree with TRBD1. V lost 2 bases, J lost 8 bases, and 8 bases stayed unmatched. Germline V lookup: CDR1 KGHSH, CDR2 LQKENI. The CDR3 runs to 14 residues. DNA of the CDR3: TGTGCCAGCTCACCAACGACAGGGTCGGAGGGCTACACCTTC. It encodes CASSPTTGSEGYTF.

The count of this clone is one. V gene TRBV5-4 combines with J gene TRBJ1-1; TRBD1 might be the D (5 bases). Trimming took off 3 bases at V and 4 bases at J, with 13 bases between the two ends. This CDR3 has 14 residues. Germline CDR1 and CDR2: SGHNT and YYREEE (reference sequence). CDR3 protein: CASSWQEGTTEAFF. The CDR3 DNA follows: TGTGCCAGCAGCTGGCAGGAGGGGACCACTGAAGCTTTCTTT.

The chain employs TRBV25-1 and TRBJ1-5; maybe TRBD1 (5 bases). Germline V CDR1 and CDR2: MGHDK, SYGVNS. Trimming stripped 4 bases from V and 0 bases from J, with 19 bases between. CDR3 size: 18 residues. The CDR3 sequence: CASSGGQSVSYSNQPQHF. CDR3 nucleotide sequence: TGTGCCAGCAGTGGGGGCCAGAGTGTTAGTTATAGCAATCAGCCCCAGCATTTT. Together with reference TRBV25-1 and TRBJ1-5, the CDR3 gives the full variable domain: EADIYQTPRYLVIGTGKKITLECSQTMGHDKMYWYQQDPGMELHLIHYSYGVNSTEKGDLSSESTVSRIRTEHFPLTLESARPSHTSQYLCASSGGQSVSYSNQPQHFGDGTRLSIL.

This rearrangement joins TRBV12-3 or TRBV12-4 to TRBJ1-1, with no clear D. CDR3 length equals 11 residues. V dropped 2 bases and J dropped 5 bases, with 3 bases sitting between them. The CDR3: CASSLYTEAFF. The CDR3 DNA is TGTGCCAGCAGTTTATATACTGAAGCTTTCTTT.

This clone was observed a few times. The J gene is TRBJ1-4, the V gene TRBV19; 9 bases are shared with TRBD1. Germline V gene lookup returns CDR1 LNHDA and CDR2 SQIVND (reference sequence). Losses at the gene ends were 4 bases for V and 8 bases for J; bases not matched to a gene: 5. This CDR3 is 14 amino acids long. Written as DNA, the CDR3 is TGTGCCAGTAGTAGGGGACAGGGATCGGAAAAACTGTTTTTT. This sequence encodes CASSRGQGSEKLFF.

The rearrangement joins TRBV24-1 to TRBJ2-3, with D perhaps TRBD2 (5 bases). Trimming took 4 bases from V and 6 from J, leaving 7 bases between them. Germline V lookup: CDR1 KGHDR, CDR2 SFDVKD. The CDR3 is made up of 12 amino acids. The CDR3 DNA is TGTGCCACCAGTGAGGAGGAGGATACGCAGTATTTT. As protein: CATSEEEDTQYF.

The rearrangement uses TRBV19 and TRBJ2-3; TRBD2 matches at 7 bases. This CDR3 contains 15 residues. J lost 1 base, V lost 1 base, and 2 bases had no gene match. Germline assignment: CDR1 LNHDA and CDR2 SQIVND (reference sequence). CDR3 region: CASSIGAGGTDTQYF. CDR3 nucleotides: TGTGCCAGTAGTATAGGGGCGGGGGGCACAGATACGCAGTATTTT.

This chain uses TRBV7-2 with TRBJ1-1; 9 positions agree with TRBD1. This CDR3 is built from 15 residues. Germline values: CDR1 SGHTA, CDR2 FQGNSA. V gave up 5 bases and J gave up 2 bases; unmatched junction bases: 6. The CDR3 here is CASSLQGAGNTEAFF. For the CDR3, the DNA is TGTGCCAGCAGCCTACAGGGGGCTGGTAACACTGAAGCTTTCTTT.

This rearrangement joins TRBV5-1 to TRBJ1-1; D gene uncertain. The germline gives CDR1 SGHRS, CDR2 YFSETQ. The CDR3 length is 14 residues. V gave up 2 bases and J gave up 3 bases, with 11 bases separating them. CDR3 amino acids: CASSFPGRDTEAFF. CDR3 DNA sequence: TGCGCCAGCAGCTTCCCGGGGAGGGACACTGAAGCTTTCTTT.

The table lists this clone with a count of one. The V gene is TRBV5-6, the J gene TRBJ2-6; D gene ambiguous. Germline assignment: CDR1 SGHDT and CDR2 YYEEEE. The ends were cut back, 4 bases at V and 4 bases at J, with 6 bases in the middle. This CDR3 is built from 13 residues. The CDR3 spells CASSAVGANVLTF. For the CDR3, the DNA is TGTGCCAGCAGCGCGGTGGGGGCCAACGTCCTGACTTTC. The complete variable domain, with remaining parts taken from reference TRBV5-6 and TRBJ2-6, reads DAGVTQSPTHLIKTRGQQVTLRCSPKSGHDTVSWYQQALGQGPQFIFQYYEEEERQRGNFPDRFSGHQFPNYSSELNVNALLLGDSALYLCASSAVGANVLTFGAGSRLTVL.

This chain connects TRBV10-1 to TRBJ2-7; D possibly corresponds to TRBD1 (6 bases). CDR3 length: 16 amino acids. CDR1 WNHNN and CDR2 SYGVQD come from the germline V gene (reference sequence). With 1 base removed from V and 2 bases from J, the gap between germline ends came to 15 bases. The CDR3 bases are TGCGCCAGCAGTGAGTACAGGGTAACTCACCCCTACGAGCAGTACTTC. It specifies CASSEYRVTHPYEQYF.

This chain links TRBV6-5 with TRBJ1-2; the D gene is possibly TRBD1 (5 bases). Trimming cost V 6 bases and J 5 bases, with 16 bases left between them. The CDR3 totals 14 residues. The germline V gene encodes CDR1 MNHEY and CDR2 SVGAGI. CDR3 in DNA: TGTGCCAGCAGCGTCGGGCAGGGAAGGTATGGCTACACCTTC. Its translation is CASSVGQGRYGYTF.

V is TRBV24-1 and J is TRBJ1-2; TRBD1 aligns across 12 bases. V lost 3 bases to trimming and J lost 2 bases; unmatched junction nucleotides: 3. Germline V gene data show CDR1 as KGHDR and CDR2 as SFDVKD. This CDR3 region has 16 residues. The CDR3 nucleotides read TGTGCCACCAGTGATCCGGGACAGGGGGCAAACTATGGCTACACCTTC. Protein product: CATSDPGQGANYGYTF.

The chain carries TRBV9 and TRBJ2-1, with D unclear. Per the germline V gene, CDR1 is SGDLS and CDR2 is YYNGEE. This CDR3 region has 15 residues. V lost 3 bases and J lost 2, with 12 bases in between. CDR3 sequence reads: CASSDTIRTYNEQFF. The DNA for the CDR3 is TGTGCCAGCAGCGACACTATCCGGACCTACAATGAGCAGTTCTTC. The full variable domain, in which reference TRBV9 and TRBJ2-1 provide the parts outside the CDR3, is DSGVTQTPKHLITATGQRVTLRCSPRSGDLSVYWYQQSLDQGLQFLIQYYNGEERAKGNILERFSAQQFPDLHSELNLSSLELGDSALYFCASSDTIRTYNEQFFGPGTRLTVL.

This clone was seen just once. The gene calls are TRBV15 and TRBJ2-7; 7 bases match TRBD2. The CDR3 spans 16 residues. V dropped 1 base and J dropped 2; count of bases not matched to a gene: 8. Germline assignment: CDR1 LNHNV and CDR2 YYDKDF (reference sequence). CDR3 loop: CATSRGPGGGAYEQYF. CDR3 sequence (DNA): TGTGCCACCAGCAGAGGTCCGGGAGGAGGTGCCTACGAGCAGTACTTC.

This chain joins TRBV10-2 and TRBJ2-3, with TRBD1 identical over 7 bases. Germline V CDR1 and CDR2: WSHSY, SAAADI. Trimming took 2 bases from V and 4 from J; bases not matched to a gene: 0. This CDR3 region has 13 residues. CDR3 nucleotide sequence: TGCGCCAGCAGTGAGGACAGGGCAGATACGCAGTATTTT. Its translation: CASSEDRADTQYF.

V gene TRBV6-4 combines with J gene TRBJ1-6; 7 positions match TRBD1. The germline gives CDR1 MRHNA, CDR2 SNTAGT. CDR3 length: 15 amino acids. V lost 2 bases and J lost 7; bases outside the gene matches: 5. CDR3 sequence: CASSDGSGGNSPLHF. The CDR3, as DNA: TGTGCCAGCAGTGACGGGTCAGGGGGAAATTCACCCCTCCACTTT.